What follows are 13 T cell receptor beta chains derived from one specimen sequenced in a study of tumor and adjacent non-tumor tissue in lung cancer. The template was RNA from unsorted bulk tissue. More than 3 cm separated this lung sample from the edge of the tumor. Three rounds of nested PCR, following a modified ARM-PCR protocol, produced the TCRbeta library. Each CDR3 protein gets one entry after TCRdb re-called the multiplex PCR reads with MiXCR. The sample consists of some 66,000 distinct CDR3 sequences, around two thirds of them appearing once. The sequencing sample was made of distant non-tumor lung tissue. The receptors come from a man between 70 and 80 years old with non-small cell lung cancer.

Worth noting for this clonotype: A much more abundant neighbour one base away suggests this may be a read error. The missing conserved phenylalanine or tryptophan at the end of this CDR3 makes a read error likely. The CDR3 DNA reads as TGCAGTGCCCGAAGGGCTAGCGGGAGCCTCAATGAGCAGTTCCTC. Translation gives CSARRASGSLNEQFL. The chain links TRBV20-1 to TRBJ2-1; TRBD2 agrees at 10 bases. The CDR3 length is 15 residues. The V gene end was trimmed by 6 bases and the J gene end by 6 bases; junction bases not matched to a gene: 11. The V gene's germline CDR1 is DFQATT and CDR2 SNEGSKA (reference sequence).

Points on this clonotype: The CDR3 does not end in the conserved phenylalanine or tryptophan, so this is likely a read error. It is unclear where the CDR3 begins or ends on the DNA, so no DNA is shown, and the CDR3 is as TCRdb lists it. CDR3 protein: CASSLVDRVLGETQCL. The V call is TRBV11-2, the J call TRBJ2-5; the table calls TRBD1, which could not be checked here. The CDR3 has 16 residues if both end residues are counted. CDR1 and CDR2 from the germline V gene are SGHAT and FQNNGV.

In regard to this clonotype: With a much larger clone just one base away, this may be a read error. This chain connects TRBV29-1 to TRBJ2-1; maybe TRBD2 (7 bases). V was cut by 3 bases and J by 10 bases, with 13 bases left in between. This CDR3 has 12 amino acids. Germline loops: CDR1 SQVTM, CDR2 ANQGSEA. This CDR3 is CSVEGGPLEQFF. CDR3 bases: TGCAGCGTTGAGGGGGGGCCCTTAGAGCAGTTCTTC.

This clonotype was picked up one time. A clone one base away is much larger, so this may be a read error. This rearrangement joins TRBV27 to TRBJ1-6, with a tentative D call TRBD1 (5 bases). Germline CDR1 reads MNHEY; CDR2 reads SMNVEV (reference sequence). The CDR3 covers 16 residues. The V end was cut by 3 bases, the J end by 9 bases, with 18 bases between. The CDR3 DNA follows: TGTGCCAGCAGTTTCCCTCCGGGGGACGTACGTTCACCCCTCCACTTT. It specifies CASSFPPGDVRSPLHF.

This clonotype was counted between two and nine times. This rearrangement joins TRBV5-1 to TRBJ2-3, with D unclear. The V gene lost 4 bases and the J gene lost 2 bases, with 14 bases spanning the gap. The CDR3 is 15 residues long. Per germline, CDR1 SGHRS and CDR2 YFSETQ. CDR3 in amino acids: CASSPFPATTDTQYF. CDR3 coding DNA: TGCGCCAGCAGCCCCTTTCCGGCTACCACAGATACGCAGTATTTT.

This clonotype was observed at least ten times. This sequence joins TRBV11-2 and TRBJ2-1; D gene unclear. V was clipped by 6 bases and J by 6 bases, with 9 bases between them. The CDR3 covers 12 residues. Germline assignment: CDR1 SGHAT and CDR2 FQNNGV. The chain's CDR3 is CASSQSPNEQFF. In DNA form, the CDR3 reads TGTGCCAGCAGTCAGAGTCCCAATGAGCAGTTCTTC.

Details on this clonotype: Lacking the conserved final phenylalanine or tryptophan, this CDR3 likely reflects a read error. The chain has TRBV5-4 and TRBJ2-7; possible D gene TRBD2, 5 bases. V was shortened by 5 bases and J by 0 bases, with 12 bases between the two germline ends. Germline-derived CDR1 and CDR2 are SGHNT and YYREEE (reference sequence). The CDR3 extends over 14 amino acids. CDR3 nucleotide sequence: TGTGCCAGCAGTTTACAACGGGACTCCTACGAGCAGTACTCC. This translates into CASSLQRDSYEQYS.

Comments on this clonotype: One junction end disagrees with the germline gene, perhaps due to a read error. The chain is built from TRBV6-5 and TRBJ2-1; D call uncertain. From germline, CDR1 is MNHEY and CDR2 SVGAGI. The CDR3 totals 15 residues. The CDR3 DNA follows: TGTGCCAGCAGCCGAGACGGAAGCTCCTACAATGAGCAGTCCTTC. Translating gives CASSRDGSSYNEQSF.

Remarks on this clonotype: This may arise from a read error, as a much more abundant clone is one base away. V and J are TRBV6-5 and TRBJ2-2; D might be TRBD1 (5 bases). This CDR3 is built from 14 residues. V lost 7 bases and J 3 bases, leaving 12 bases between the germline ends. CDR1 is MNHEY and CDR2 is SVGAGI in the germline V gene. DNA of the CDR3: TGTGCCAGCAACTTTGTGGGGCACACCGGGGAGCTGTTTTTT. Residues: CASNFVGHTGELFF.

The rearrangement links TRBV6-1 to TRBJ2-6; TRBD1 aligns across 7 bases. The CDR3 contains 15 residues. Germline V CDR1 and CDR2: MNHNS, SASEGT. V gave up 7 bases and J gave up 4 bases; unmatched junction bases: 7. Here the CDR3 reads CASTVQGEGANVLTF. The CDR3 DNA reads TGTGCCAGCACCGTCCAGGGGGAAGGGGCCAACGTCCTGACTTTC.

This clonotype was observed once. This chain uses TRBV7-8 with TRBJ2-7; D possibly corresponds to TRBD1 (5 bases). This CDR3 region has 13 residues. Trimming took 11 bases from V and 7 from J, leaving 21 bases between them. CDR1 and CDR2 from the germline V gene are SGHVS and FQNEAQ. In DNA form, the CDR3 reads TGTGCCGGTAGCTTAGACAGTGCGCGGGAGCAGTACTTC. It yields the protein CAGSLDSAREQYF.

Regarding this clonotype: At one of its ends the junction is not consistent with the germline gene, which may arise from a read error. CDR3 bases: TGTGCCAGCAGGCCGACAGGAAGGAACAATGAGAAGTTCTTC. Translated: CASRPTGRNNEKFF. V is TRBV6-5 and J is TRBJ2-1; maybe TRBD1 (6 bases). Germline V lookup: CDR1 MNHEY, CDR2 SVGAGI. The CDR3 sequence is 14 residues long.

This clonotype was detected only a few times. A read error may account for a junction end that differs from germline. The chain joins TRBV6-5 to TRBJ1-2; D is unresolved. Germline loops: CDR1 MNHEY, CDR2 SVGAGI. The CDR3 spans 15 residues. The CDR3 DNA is TGTACCAGCAGTTACTCGAGGCAGGTCAACTATGGCTACACCTTC. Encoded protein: CTSSYSRQVNYGYTF.